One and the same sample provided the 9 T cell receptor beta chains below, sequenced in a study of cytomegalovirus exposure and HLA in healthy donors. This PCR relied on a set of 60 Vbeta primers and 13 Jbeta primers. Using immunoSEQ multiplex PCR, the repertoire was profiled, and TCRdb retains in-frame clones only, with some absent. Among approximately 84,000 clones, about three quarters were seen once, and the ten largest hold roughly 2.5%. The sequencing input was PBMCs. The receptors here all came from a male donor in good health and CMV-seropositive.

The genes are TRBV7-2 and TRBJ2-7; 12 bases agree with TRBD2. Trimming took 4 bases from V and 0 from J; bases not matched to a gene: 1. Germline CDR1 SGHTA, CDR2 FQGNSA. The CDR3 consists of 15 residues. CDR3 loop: CASSWTSGTSYEQYF. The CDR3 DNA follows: TGTGCCAGCAGCTGGACTAGCGGGACCTCCTACGAGCAGTACTTC.

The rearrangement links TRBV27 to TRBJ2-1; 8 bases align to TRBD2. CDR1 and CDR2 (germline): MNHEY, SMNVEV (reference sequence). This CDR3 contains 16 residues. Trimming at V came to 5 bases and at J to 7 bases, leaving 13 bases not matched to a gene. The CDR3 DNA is TGTGCCAGCAGTCCCGGAGCGGGAGAGAGTTTGAATGAGCAGTTCTTC. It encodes CASSPGAGESLNEQFF.

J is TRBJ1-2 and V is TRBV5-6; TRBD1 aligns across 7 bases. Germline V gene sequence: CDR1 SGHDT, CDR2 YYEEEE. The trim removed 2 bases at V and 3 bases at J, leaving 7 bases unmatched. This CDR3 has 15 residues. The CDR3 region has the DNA TGTGCCAGCAGCTTCGCAGGGGGAAGTGACTATGGCTACACCTTC. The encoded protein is CASSFAGGSDYGYTF.

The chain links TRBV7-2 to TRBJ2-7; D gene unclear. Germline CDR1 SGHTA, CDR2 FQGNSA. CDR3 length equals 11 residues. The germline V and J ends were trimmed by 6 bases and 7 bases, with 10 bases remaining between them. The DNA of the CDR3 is TGTGCCAGCAGTAACGGCAGGGAGCAGTACTTC. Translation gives CASSNGREQYF.

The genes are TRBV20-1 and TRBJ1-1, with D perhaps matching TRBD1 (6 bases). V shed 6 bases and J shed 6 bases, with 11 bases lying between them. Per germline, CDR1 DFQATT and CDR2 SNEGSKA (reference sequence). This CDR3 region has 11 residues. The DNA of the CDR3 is TGCAGTGCAGATGACAGGTCTGAAGCTTTCTTT. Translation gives CSADDRSEAFF.

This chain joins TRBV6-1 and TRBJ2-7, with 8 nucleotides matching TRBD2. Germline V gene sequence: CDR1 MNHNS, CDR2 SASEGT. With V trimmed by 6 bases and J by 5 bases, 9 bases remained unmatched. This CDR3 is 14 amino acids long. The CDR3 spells CASSERGGIDEQYF. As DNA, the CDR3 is TGTGCCAGCAGCGAACGGGGGGGAATAGACGAGCAGTACTTC.

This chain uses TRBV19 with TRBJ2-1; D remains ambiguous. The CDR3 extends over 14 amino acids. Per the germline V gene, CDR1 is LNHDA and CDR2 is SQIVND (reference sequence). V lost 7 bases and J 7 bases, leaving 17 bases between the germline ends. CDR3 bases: TGTGCCAGTAAAGAGTGGCTAGATCAAAATGAGCAGTTCTTC. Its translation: CASKEWLDQNEQFF.

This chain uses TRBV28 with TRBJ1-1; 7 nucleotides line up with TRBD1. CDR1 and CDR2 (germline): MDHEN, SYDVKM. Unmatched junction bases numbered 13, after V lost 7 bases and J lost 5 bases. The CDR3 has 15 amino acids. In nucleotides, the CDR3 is TGTGCCAGCAATCTATACAGGGGAGTAAGGACTGAAGCTTTCTTT. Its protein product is CASNLYRGVRTEAFF. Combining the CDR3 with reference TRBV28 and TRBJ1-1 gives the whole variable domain DVKVTQSSRYLVKRTGEKVFLECVQDMDHENMFWYRQDPGLGLRLIYFSYDVKMKEKGDIPEGYSVSREKKERFSLILESASTNQTSMYLCASNLYRGVRTEAFFGQGTRLTVV.

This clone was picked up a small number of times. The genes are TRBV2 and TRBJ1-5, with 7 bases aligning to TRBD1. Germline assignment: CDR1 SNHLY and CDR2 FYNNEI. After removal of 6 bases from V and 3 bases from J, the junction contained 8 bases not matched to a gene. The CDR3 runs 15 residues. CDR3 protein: CASSPRQGLNQPQHF. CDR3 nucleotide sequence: TGTGCCAGCAGCCCTCGACAGGGCCTCAATCAGCCCCAGCATTTT.